This paragraph reports one T cell receptor (beta chain). Its specificity is unknown. TCRdb called the RACE reads again in MiXCR, with one record for every CDR3 protein. This sample has 120,000 to 150,000 distinct CDR3 sequences; approximately 12% occur once, and the top ten carry 1.2% to 1.5%. The data belong to a study of human T cells and chemical hapten exposure. Germline V gene lookup returns CDR1 KGHSH and CDR2 LQKENI. The CDR3 covers 14 residues. V lost 3 bases and J lost 8, with 13 bases in between. Time point: patch test 2, 6 weeks after DPC sensitization. Treatment meaning: therapeutic diphenylcyclopropenone sensitization with weekly scalp DPC. The study's findings and limits: Among expanded TCRs, significantly more large CDR3 similarity clusters formed than among controls.

This sequence was found in a woman in her forties or fifties with alopecia areata. Some clones in this sample may be carry-over from other donors' samples. V and J are TRBV18 and TRBJ1-4; D possibly corresponds to TRBD1 (6 bases). This sample comprised whole blood, obtained in connection with sensitization to the hapten diphenylcyclopropenone (DPC). CDR3 amino acids: CASSPLRGGEKLFF. CDR3 sequence (DNA): TGTGCCAGCTCACCCCTAAGGGGGGGGGAAAAACTGTTTTTT. The full variable domain, rest sourced from reference TRBV18 and TRBJ1-4, is NAGVMQNPRHLVRRRGQEARLRCSPMKGHSHVYWYRQLPEEGLKFMVYLQKENIIDESGMPKERFSAEFPKEGPSILRIQQVVRGDSAAYFCASSPLRGGEKLFFGSGTQLSVL.